This T cell receptor beta chain appears in the sequencing data of a study of blood T cell repertoires in COVID-19. Study in general: From T cells, B-cell-depleted T cells, or PBMCs came the material, which was cDNA or gDNA.

This clone was seen a single time. Assay used: immunoSEQ multiplex PCR; TCRdb lists only in-frame clones, some missing. Of fewer than 350,000 clones listed, around 86% are singletons. The sequenced sample consisted of PBMCs or T cells enriched from blood (not recorded which). The TCR comes from a woman aged 35 to 49 with acute COVID-19.

CDR3 bases: TGTGCCAGCAGTTTATTCTTTGGGGGGATCCCTGGAAACACCATATATTTT. This codes for CASSLFFGGIPGNTIYF. This chain joins TRBV28 and TRBJ1-3, with D tentatively TRBD1 (5 bases). Germline V gives CDR1 MDHEN, CDR2 SYDVKM. The CDR3 has 17 residues. With 1 base removed from V and 2 bases from J, the gap between germline ends came to 15 bases.